This T cell receptor (beta chain) was sequenced for a study of regulatory T cells in long-lasting Graves disease. Noted time point: newly diagnosed GD, antithyroid drugs for less than 3 months. RNA isolated from PBMCs was used to make the TCR library. Patients met American Thyroid Association criteria for Graves' disease. The germline CDR1 and CDR2 sequences are DFQATT and SNEGSKA (reference sequence). Trimming removed 5 bases at V and 4 bases at J, with 14 bases between. The CDR3 loop spans 14 amino acids. Sequencing libraries for TCR beta were prepared with iRepertoire HTBI primers and Arm-PCR of CDR3 regions. Original data processing: Detected in the samples were about 60 TRBV and around 15 TRBJ segments. TCRdb itself ran the multiplex PCR reads through MiXCR, one entry per CDR3 protein. None of the V and J calls come from the authors' own analysis; TCRdb made them. The sample has about 620,000 distinct CDR3 sequences; roughly 15% are singletons.

The sample also formed part of further work on T cells in Graves' hyperthyroidism and ophthalmopathy. As reported in that work: Separating ophthalmopathy from stable hyperthyroidism was achieved by a 13 V-J model.

V and J are TRBV20-1 and TRBJ2-2; D remains unclear. The sequencing used peripheral blood mononuclear cells (PBMCs), collected at new diagnosis, from a patient treated with antithyroid drugs. This sequence was found in a woman aged 30 to 39 with Graves disease. As DNA, the CDR3 is TGCAGTGCTCGCGCCAGTTCTAGCACCGGGGAGCTGTTTTTT. Its protein product is CSARASSSTGELFF.